These 9 T cell receptor beta chains were sequenced from one sample in a study of blood T cell repertoires in COVID-19 (dated by TCRdb to 2019 to 2021). The library was made by the immunoSEQ multiplex PCR assay. As stored in TCRdb, this immuneACCESS dataset retains in-frame rearrangements with V and J assigned. A fraction of the clones does not appear; measured against another copy, unresolved V genes explain less than half of the discrepancy, and the remainder lacks a known reason. This sample holds hundreds of thousands of clones; around 87% were observed only once. The ten biggest clones cover around 2.9% of the sample. Sequencing used peripheral blood. Every receptor here comes from a human donor in a cohort sampled during active COVID-19.

The V call is TRBV6-5, the J call TRBJ1-3; maybe TRBD1 (5 bases). Germline V CDR1 and CDR2: MNHEY, SVGAGI. V gave up 7 bases and J gave up 0 bases, with 13 bases separating them. The CDR3 extends over 15 amino acids. CDR3 nucleotides: TGTGCCAGCAAAAGGGGTAGGGTCTCTGGAAACACCATATATTTT. Translating it yields CASKRGRVSGNTIYF.

The rearrangement uses TRBV5-1 and TRBJ1-2; tentative D call: TRBD1 (5 bases). CDR3 size: 15 residues. Per the germline V gene, CDR1 is SGHRS and CDR2 is YFSETQ. V dropped 4 bases and J dropped 7 bases, with 20 bases sitting between them. The DNA for the CDR3 is TGCGCCAGCAGCCCGTCAGGCAGGGTTGGCGGTGGCTACACCTTC. This codes for CASSPSGRVGGGYTF.

V is TRBV10-3 and J is TRBJ2-3; the match to TRBD2 covers 15 bases. The CDR3 is 18 amino acids. Trimming took 7 bases from V and 2 from J; bases not matched to a gene: 10. The germline gives CDR1 ENHRY, CDR2 SYGVKD. The CDR3, as DNA: TGTGCCATCACCAAAGGGACTAGCGGGGGGCCGTACACAGATACGCAGTATTTT. It encodes CAITKGTSGGPYTDTQYF.

The chain employs TRBV3-1 (or the pseudogene TRBV3-2) and TRBJ2-3; D gene unclear. Germline V CDR1 and CDR2: LGHDT, YNNKEL (reference sequence). This CDR3 contains 13 residues. Trimming cost V 1 base and J 4 bases, with 6 bases left between them. The CDR3 reads CASSQVFADTQYF. DNA of the CDR3: TGTGCCAGCAGCCAAGTCTTCGCAGATACGCAGTATTTT.

The rearrangement links TRBV5-1 to TRBJ1-1; perhaps TRBD1 as D (5 bases). The CDR3 extends over 14 amino acids. V gave up 4 bases and J gave up 0 bases, with 10 bases separating them. The germline CDR1 and CDR2 sequences are SGHRS and YFSETQ. The CDR3 DNA is TGCGCCAGCAGCCCGTGGACAATGAACACTGAAGCTTTCTTT. Its protein is CASSPWTMNTEAFF.

This sequence joins TRBV7-8 and TRBJ2-1, with 11 positions matching TRBD2. This CDR3 has 16 residues. CDR1 and CDR2 (germline): SGHVS, FQNEAQ. The V gene end was trimmed by 5 bases and the J gene end by 1 base; junction bases not matched to a gene: 4. CDR3 region: CASSNRLAGSYNEQFF. DNA of the CDR3: TGTGCCAGCAGCAACCGACTAGCGGGGTCCTACAATGAGCAGTTCTTC.

V gene TRBV29-1 combines with J gene TRBJ2-7; weak D call: TRBD1 (8 bases). The V gene lost 6 bases and the J gene lost 0 bases, with 27 bases spanning the gap. The CDR3 is 18 residues long. From germline, CDR1 is SQVTM and CDR2 ANQGSEA. The CDR3, as DNA: TGCAGCGTCTCCACACAGGGGGGGCTAAGGAAAAGCTCCTACGAGCAGTACTTC. Amino acid sequence: CSVSTQGGLRKSSYEQYF.

This clone came up a few times. J is TRBJ2-3 and V is TRBV27, with 12 bases lining up with TRBD2. The germline gives CDR1 MNHEY, CDR2 SMNVEV (reference sequence). The ends lost 6 bases at V and 6 bases at J; junction bases unmatched: 4. The CDR3 has 14 amino acids. In DNA, the CDR3 is TGTGCCAGCAGACGGACTAGCGGGGCCGATACGCAGTATTTT. Translated: CASRRTSGADTQYF.

The chain carries TRBV27 and TRBJ1-6; D might be TRBD1 (5 bases). The CDR3 extends over 13 amino acids. Germline lookup yields CDR1 MNHEY and CDR2 SMNVEV (reference sequence). Deletions cut 5 bases from V and 14 bases from J, with 16 bases between. DNA of the CDR3: TGTGCCAGCAGTCCCACCCCGGGGGACTCCCTCCACTTT. Translating it yields CASSPTPGDSLHF.